These 19 T cell receptor beta chains came from one sample sequenced in a study of Graves' ophthalmopathy and Graves' hyperthyroidism. RNA transcripts provided the template for amplifying TCR beta CDR3 regions. First-round RT-PCR used HTBI primers; second-round multiplex PCR followed. TCRdb passed the multiplex PCR reads through MiXCR, listing each CDR3 protein once. This table holds about 740,000 distinct CDR3 sequences, roughly 41% found once. What was sequenced was peripheral blood. The receptors stem from an adult man with Graves' ophthalmopathy.

This clonotype was observed a handful of times. This chain links TRBV5-1 with TRBJ2-7; 9 bases match TRBD1. Germline V lookup: CDR1 SGHRS, CDR2 YFSETQ. The CDR3 contains 15 residues. The junction had 10 bases not matched to a gene; V was cut back by 5 bases and J by 4 bases. CDR3 in amino acids: CASRRRIQGAYEQYF. The CDR3 region has the DNA TGCGCCAGCAGAAGAAGGATACAGGGGGCTTACGAGCAGTACTTC. Based on the CDR3 plus reference TRBV5-1 and TRBJ2-7, the full variable domain is KAGVTQTPRYLIKTRGQQVTLSCSPISGHRSVSWYQQTPGQGLQFLFEYFSETQRNKGNFPGRFSGRQFSNSRSEMNVSTLELGDSALYLCASRRRIQGAYEQYFGPGTRLTVT.

CDR3 sequence: CASSPRDIIYEQYF. CDR3 in DNA: TGTGCCAGCAGCCCCAGGGACATAATCTACGAGCAGTACTTC. The V and J genes are TRBV11-2 and TRBJ2-7; D is possibly TRBD1 (6 bases). Deletions cut 5 bases from V and 3 bases from J, with 14 bases between. The CDR3 spans 14 residues. In germline, CDR1 is SGHAT, CDR2 FQNNGV.

This clonotype was seen at least ten times. This sequence joins TRBV20-1 and TRBJ1-2; tentatively, D is TRBD1 (5 bases). The CDR3 has 14 amino acids. Germline V lookup: CDR1 DFQATT, CDR2 SNEGSKA (reference sequence). Deletions cut 5 bases from V and 2 bases from J, with 15 bases between. CDR3 sequence reads: CSAPRPWDNYGYTF. In DNA, the CDR3 is TGCAGTGCTCCCCGCCCATGGGACAACTATGGCTACACCTTC.

This sequence joins TRBV2 and TRBJ2-7; 11 bases map to TRBD2. CDR3 length: 16 amino acids. Per germline, CDR1 SNHLY and CDR2 FYNNEI. With V trimmed by 6 bases and J by 0 bases, 7 bases remained unmatched. CDR3 DNA: TGTGCCAGCAGCCCCGGGACTAGCGGCGTCTCCTACGAGCAGTACTTC. The encoded protein is CASSPGTSGVSYEQYF.

This clonotype has more than one count but fewer than ten. The gene calls are TRBV6-4 and TRBJ1-1, with 8 bases matching TRBD1. This CDR3 is 16 amino acids long. Trimming cost V 0 bases and J 1 base; bases outside gene matches: 4. Germline CDR1 is MRHNA and CDR2 is SNTAGT. CDR3 coding DNA: TGTGCCAGCAGTGACTCGGGACAGGAGACGAACACTGAAGCTTTCTTT. Protein product: CASSDSGQETNTEAFF.

The chain couples TRBV7-2 to TRBJ2-6; D remains ambiguous. The CDR3 contains 10 residues. Trimming stripped 0 bases from V and 18 bases from J, with 6 bases between. Per germline, CDR1 SGHTA and CDR2 FQGNSA. The CDR3 protein is CASSLAIPTF. The CDR3 DNA sequence: TGTGCCAGCAGCTTAGCGATCCCGACTTTC.

The chain has TRBV7-2 and TRBJ2-2, with 9 bases matching TRBD2. The CDR3 contains 14 residues. Losses at the gene ends were 4 bases for V and 11 bases for J; bases not matched to a gene: 8. In germline, CDR1 is SGHTA, CDR2 FQGNSA. The CDR3 loop is CASSSPSGVFELFF. The CDR3 DNA reads TGTGCCAGCAGCTCCCCTAGCGGGGTCTTCGAGCTGTTTTTT.

This clonotype was counted at least ten times. The V gene is TRBV7-8, the J gene TRBJ1-4; TRBD1 aligns across 8 bases. Trimming removed 5 bases from V and 8 bases from J; junction bases left unmatched: 16. The CDR3 is made up of 17 amino acids. Germline values: CDR1 SGHVS, CDR2 FQNEAQ. The CDR3 here is CASSRGTGSSLSEKLFF. CDR3 in DNA: TGTGCCAGCAGCCGGGGGACAGGATCGAGTCTTTCGGAAAAACTGTTTTTT.

The chain is built from TRBV2 and TRBJ2-2, with D maybe TRBD2 (5 bases). Trimming took off 6 bases at V and 6 bases at J, with 14 bases between the two ends. CDR3 length equals 14 residues. The germline V gene has CDR1 SNHLY and CDR2 FYNNEI. This CDR3 reads CASSERLAPGELFF. In nucleotides, the CDR3 is TGTGCCAGCAGCGAGCGCCTAGCCCCCGGGGAGCTGTTTTTT.

This clonotype came up once. At one end the junction does not follow the germline gene, possibly because of a read error. The chain has TRBV19 and TRBJ1-5; TRBD1 might be the D (5 bases). Germline loops: CDR1 LNHDA, CDR2 SQIVND (reference sequence). The CDR3 totals 14 residues. The CDR3 DNA is TGTACCAGCAGATCAGGGAATAGCAATCAGCCCCAGCATTTT. It codes for CTSRSGNSNQPQHF.

This chain links TRBV29-1 with TRBJ2-5; 7 bases are a match to TRBD2. V was clipped by 8 bases and J by 5 bases; unmatched bases: 8. Germline V gene lookup returns CDR1 SQVTM and CDR2 ANQGSEA. The CDR3 has 12 amino acids. CDR3: CSILAGDETQYF. The CDR3 bases are TGCAGCATTCTCGCGGGAGACGAGACCCAGTACTTC.

Concerning this clonotype itself: The germline gene is not matched at one end of the junction; a read error may be the cause. The rearrangement links TRBV29-1 to TRBJ2-6; 10 bases fit TRBD2. The CDR3 contains 14 residues. CDR1 and CDR2 (germline): SQVTM, ANQGSEA. The CDR3 spells CSVGRSGGANVLTF. CDR3 DNA: TGCAGCGTTGGTCGGAGCGGGGGGGCCAACGTCCTGACCTTC.

This clonotype has ten or more counts. The junction does not match germline at one end; this may be a read error. This chain links TRBV24-1 with TRBJ1-5; possibly TRBD1 for D (6 bases). From germline, CDR1 is KGHDR and CDR2 SFDVKD. This CDR3 contains 14 residues. CDR3: CASSPGGGHQPQHF. The CDR3 bases are TGTGCCAGCAGTCCCGGGGGGGGGCACCAGCCCCAGCATTTT.

This rearrangement joins TRBV19 to TRBJ2-5; D may match TRBD1 or TRBD2 (5 bases each). This CDR3 is built from 14 residues. Germline values: CDR1 LNHDA, CDR2 SQIVND (reference sequence). The V and J ends lost 1 base and 5 bases respectively, with 11 bases between them. The CDR3 is CASSIGDGLETQYF. The CDR3, as DNA: TGTGCCAGTAGTATAGGGGACGGCCTGGAGACCCAGTACTTC.

The CDR3 here is CASSRDRDGWEKLFF. The DNA of the CDR3 is TGTGCCAGCAGTCGTGACAGGGATGGTTGGGAAAAACTGTTTTTT. V gene TRBV12-3 or TRBV12-4 combines with J gene TRBJ1-4; 7 nucleotides match TRBD1. Trimming cost V 5 bases and J 8 bases; bases outside gene matches: 11. The CDR3 is 15 amino acids.

This clonotype was found many times. The chain couples TRBV4-3 to TRBJ2-5; D not certain. The V gene lost 3 bases and the J gene lost 5 bases, with 10 bases spanning the gap. This CDR3 region has 13 residues. Germline V gives CDR1 LGHNA, CDR2 YSLEER. CDR3 residues: CASSHGALETQYF. The CDR3 DNA reads TGCGCCAGCAGCCACGGAGCTCTGGAGACCCAGTACTTC.

V usage is TRBV20-1 and J usage is TRBJ1-4, with a possible D match to TRBD1 (5 bases). Germline V lookup: CDR1 DFQATT, CDR2 SNEGSKA (reference sequence). CDR3 length: 15 residues. With 1 base removed from V and 6 bases from J, the gap between germline ends came to 15 bases. The CDR3 coding sequence is TGCAGTGCTAGAGCTACTAACGGGGGAGATGAAAAACTGTTTTTT. Its translation is CSARATNGGDEKLFF.

J is TRBJ2-6 and V is TRBV7-2; D remains ambiguous. CDR1 SGHTA and CDR2 FQGNSA come from the germline V gene. Trimming removed 5 bases at V and 0 bases at J, with 14 bases between. The CDR3 sequence is 17 residues long. The CDR3 DNA reads as TGTGCCAGCAGCCAAGAGGTGGCGAGCTCTGGGGCCAACGTCCTGACTTTC. Protein sequence: CASSQEVASSGANVLTF.

This chain uses TRBV20-1 with TRBJ1-5, with a weak D call TRBD1 (5 bases). The CDR3 length is 16 residues. CDR1 is DFQATT and CDR2 is SNEGSKA in the germline V gene (reference sequence). V was pared by 6 bases and J by 4 bases, with 22 bases between. CDR3 DNA sequence: TGCAGTGCCGAATTACTAGGGGCCGCGGGAAATCAGCCCCAGCATTTT. Translated: CSAELLGAAGNQPQHF.